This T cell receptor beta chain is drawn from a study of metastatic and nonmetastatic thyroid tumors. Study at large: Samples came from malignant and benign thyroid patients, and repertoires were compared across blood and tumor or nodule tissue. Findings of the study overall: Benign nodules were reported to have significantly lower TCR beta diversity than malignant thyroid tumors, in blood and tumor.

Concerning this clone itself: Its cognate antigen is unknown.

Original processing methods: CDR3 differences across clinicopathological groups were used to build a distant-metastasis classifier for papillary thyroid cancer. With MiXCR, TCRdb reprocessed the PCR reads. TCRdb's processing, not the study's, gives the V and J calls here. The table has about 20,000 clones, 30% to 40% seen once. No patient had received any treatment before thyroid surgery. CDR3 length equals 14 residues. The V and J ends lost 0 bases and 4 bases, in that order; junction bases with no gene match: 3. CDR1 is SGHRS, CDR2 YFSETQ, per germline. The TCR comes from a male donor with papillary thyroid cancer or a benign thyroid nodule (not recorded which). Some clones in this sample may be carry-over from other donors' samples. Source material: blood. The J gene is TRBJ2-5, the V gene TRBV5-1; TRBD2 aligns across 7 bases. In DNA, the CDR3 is TGCGCCAGCAGCTTGGGCGGGGAGGGAGAGACCCAGTACTTC. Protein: CASSLGGEGETQYF.